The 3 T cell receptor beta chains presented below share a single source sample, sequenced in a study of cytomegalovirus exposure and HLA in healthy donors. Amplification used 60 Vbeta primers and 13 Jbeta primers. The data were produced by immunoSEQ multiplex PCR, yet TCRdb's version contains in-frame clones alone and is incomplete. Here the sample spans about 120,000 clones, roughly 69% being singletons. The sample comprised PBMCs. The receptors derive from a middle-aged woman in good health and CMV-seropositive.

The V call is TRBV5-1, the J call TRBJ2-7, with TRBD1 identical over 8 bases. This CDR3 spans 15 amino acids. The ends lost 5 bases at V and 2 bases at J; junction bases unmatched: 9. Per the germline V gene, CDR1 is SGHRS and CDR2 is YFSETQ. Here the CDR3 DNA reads TGCGCCAGCAGGCATGCCGGGACAGGCACCTACGAGCAGTACTTC. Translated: CASRHAGTGTYEQYF.

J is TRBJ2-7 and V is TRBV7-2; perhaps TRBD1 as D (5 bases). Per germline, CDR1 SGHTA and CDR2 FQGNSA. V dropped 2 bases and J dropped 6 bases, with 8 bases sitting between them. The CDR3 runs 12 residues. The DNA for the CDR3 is TGTGCCAGCAGCTTATTAGGGGTCGAGCAGTACTTC. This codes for CASSLLGVEQYF.

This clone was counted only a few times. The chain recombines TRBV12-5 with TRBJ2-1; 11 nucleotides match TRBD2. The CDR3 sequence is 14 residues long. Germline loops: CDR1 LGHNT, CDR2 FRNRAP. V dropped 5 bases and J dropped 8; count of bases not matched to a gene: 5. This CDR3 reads CASGPGLAGDEQFF. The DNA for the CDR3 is TGTGCTAGTGGTCCTGGACTAGCGGGCGATGAGCAGTTCTTC.